What follows are 13 T cell receptor beta chains derived from one specimen sequenced in a study of T-cell reconstitution after alpha-beta-depleted transplantation in children (dated by TCRdb to the mid-2010s). The library was produced with PCR. Instrument used: Illumina HiSeq 2500. TCR libraries were prepared with molecular barcoding, using unique molecular identifiers to normalize TCRbeta repertoire quantification. TCRdb ran its own pipeline on the public reads, namely fastp trimming at Q25 and MiXCR clone calling, and kept in-frame beta chains. Rows matching on CDR3 protein sequence are summarized as one entry with the most common DNA and genes. Within this sample are hundreds of thousands of distinct CDR3 sequences, with 15% to 20% of them counted one time only. The ten largest clones take up just under 5% of the sample. The sample's treatment or condition label, in plain terms: allogeneic hematopoietic cell transplantation with graft depleted of TCRalphabeta T cells and CD19 B cells.

The material was PBMCs, mostly from graft donor cells, obtained 360 days after TCRalphabeta/CD19-depleted stem cell transplant. These receptors originate from a male patient younger than 18 who had a stem cell transplant for acute lymphoblastic leukemia, so the T cells may come from the graft donor.

This chain connects TRBV11-2 to TRBJ2-5; no firm D call. The CDR3 contains 13 residues. Trimming removed 7 bases at V and 3 bases at J, with 12 bases between. Germline V gives CDR1 SGHAT, CDR2 FQNNGV. CDR3 residues: CASNNGLKETQYF. CDR3 DNA sequence: TGTGCCAGCAACAACGGCCTCAAAGAGACCCAGTACTTC.

This clonotype was picked up many times. V and J are TRBV5-1 and TRBJ2-3; 7 nucleotides line up with TRBD2. With 4 bases clipped from V and 6 bases from J, the junction kept 8 bases outside the gene matches. The CDR3 is 14 amino acids. CDR1 and CDR2 (germline): SGHRS, YFSETQ. DNA for the CDR3: TGCGCCAGCAGCCGAGGGACTACCACGGATACGCAGTATTTT. Amino acid sequence: CASSRGTTTDTQYF.

This clonotype has a handful of counts. This chain links TRBV20-1 with TRBJ1-4; the D gene is possibly TRBD1 (6 bases). The germline V gene has CDR1 DFQATT and CDR2 SNEGSKA (reference sequence). With 1 base removed from V and 11 bases from J, the gap between germline ends came to 35 bases. The CDR3 loop spans 20 amino acids. The CDR3 sequence is CSARAIVGQPRGQPRGKLFF. The CDR3, as DNA: TGCAGTGCTAGAGCCATAGTTGGACAGCCCAGAGGACAGCCTCGAGGGAAACTGTTTTTT.

This clonotype was seen at least ten times. The chain recombines TRBV29-1 with TRBJ2-2, with D possibly being TRBD1 (5 bases). The V and J ends lost 0 bases and 0 bases respectively, with 8 bases between them. The CDR3 is 15 residues long. CDR1 is SQVTM, CDR2 ANQGSEA, per germline. This CDR3 reads CSVEDGQTNTGELFF. The DNA for the CDR3 is TGCAGCGTTGAAGATGGACAAACGAACACCGGGGAGCTGTTTTTT.

The J gene is TRBJ2-4, the V gene TRBV7-9, with D unclear. Germline CDR1 SEHNR, CDR2 FQNEAQ (reference sequence). The CDR3 length is 14 residues. Trimming removed 11 bases at V and 1 base at J, with 15 bases between. The CDR3 reads CAGPVRRAKNIQYF. For the CDR3, the DNA is TGTGCCGGGCCGGTGAGGCGGGCCAAAAACATTCAGTACTTC.

This chain connects TRBV11-2 to TRBJ2-1; 8 nucleotides line up with TRBD2. Germline CDR1 is SGHAT and CDR2 is FQNNGV. There are 14 residues in the CDR3. V lost 11 bases, J lost 2 bases, and 8 bases stayed unmatched. The DNA of the CDR3 is TGTGCCGCAGGGGAGACTAGCGCCTACAATGAGCAGTTCTTC. It yields the protein CAAGETSAYNEQFF.

The V gene is TRBV7-8, the J gene TRBJ1-5; 11 bases agree with TRBD1. Germline CDR1 is SGHVS and CDR2 is FQNEAQ. This CDR3 spans 14 amino acids. With 2 bases clipped from V and 9 bases from J, the junction kept 3 bases outside the gene matches. The CDR3 here is CASSLRTGGLPQHF. DNA for the CDR3: TGTGCCAGCAGCTTACGGACAGGGGGCTTGCCCCAGCATTTT.

This clonotype occurred a few times. The gene calls are TRBV5-1 and TRBJ2-1; 14 nucleotides align to TRBD2. The CDR3 totals 17 residues. The germline V gene encodes CDR1 SGHRS and CDR2 YFSETQ. Trimming at V came to 4 bases and at J to 8 bases, leaving 11 bases not matched to a gene. The CDR3 region has the DNA TGCGCCAGCAGCGTGGAAAAGGGACTAGCGGGAGTCTATGAGCAGTTCTTC. Its translation: CASSVEKGLAGVYEQFF.

The J gene is TRBJ1-1, the V gene TRBV4-2; no clear D gene. The germline V gene encodes CDR1 LGHNA and CDR2 YNFKEQ. The ends were cut back, 9 bases at V and 7 bases at J, with 15 bases in the middle. This CDR3 has 12 amino acids. CDR3 protein: CARGPGVVEAFF. CDR3 nucleotide sequence: TGTGCCAGGGGCCCTGGGGTCGTTGAAGCTTTCTTT.

This clonotype was seen repeatedly, ten times or more. V and J are TRBV5-1 and TRBJ2-5; D possibly corresponds to TRBD2 (6 bases). The CDR3 extends over 14 amino acids. CDR1 and CDR2 from the germline V gene are SGHRS and YFSETQ. Trimming took off 0 bases at V and 4 bases at J, with 10 bases between the two ends. This chain's CDR3 is CASSLVVGGETQYF. The CDR3 DNA reads TGCGCCAGCAGCTTGGTGGTGGGAGGAGAGACCCAGTACTTC.

This clonotype was observed a handful of times. V usage is TRBV5-1 and J usage is TRBJ1-5; 10 bases fit TRBD1. The CDR3 runs to 15 residues. In germline, CDR1 is SGHRS, CDR2 YFSETQ. The junction had 7 bases not matched to a gene; V was cut back by 5 bases and J by 5 bases. The CDR3 region has the DNA TGCGCCAGCAGTCGGACAGGGGGAGGCGATCAGCCCCAGCATTTT. Its translation is CASSRTGGGDQPQHF.

Ten or more counts support this clonotype. This chain links TRBV7-9 with TRBJ1-3; D uncertain. Germline V gene lookup returns CDR1 SEHNR and CDR2 FQNEAQ (reference sequence). V gave up 4 bases and J gave up 0 bases, with 10 bases separating them. There are 15 residues in the CDR3. The CDR3 spells CASSWRSLSGNTIYF. CDR3 sequence (DNA): TGTGCCAGCAGCTGGCGGTCCCTCTCTGGAAACACCATATATTTT.

This rearrangement joins TRBV9 to TRBJ2-7; 8 bases map to TRBD1. V dropped 3 bases and J dropped 5; count of bases not matched to a gene: 7. In germline, CDR1 is SGDLS, CDR2 YYNGEE. The CDR3 loop spans 14 amino acids. CDR3 sequence reads: CASSAGTGSHEQYF. The DNA of the CDR3 is TGTGCCAGCAGCGCCGGGACAGGTTCCCACGAGCAGTACTTC. Full variable domain (outside the CDR3, taken from reference TRBV9 and TRBJ2-7): DSGVTQTPKHLITATGQRVTLRCSPRSGDLSVYWYQQSLDQGLQFLIQYYNGEERAKGNILERFSAQQFPDLHSELNLSSLELGDSALYFCASSAGTGSHEQYFGPGTRLTVT.